These T cell receptor beta chains were read from a single sample in a study of blood T cells in healthy people across ages. One entry per CDR3 protein, called by TCRdb with MiXCR from the 5' RACE reads. There are hundreds of thousands of distinct CDR3 sequences in the sample; just under 25% occur only once, and 9.4% lies in the top ten. The same sample was also used in a study of T cells of mothers and their children.

What was sequenced was blood. Source of these receptors: a boy younger than 18 in good health. CDR3s include the opening cysteine and the closing phenylalanine or tryptophan. D genes are given only for firm matches. The size of a clone is reported for some rows only, either as once, few or many, or as a class for expanded clones.

V,size,D,J,DNA,CDR3
TRBV20-1,few,NA,TRBJ1-5,TGCAGTGCTGGACGCAATTTCGGGGGCAATCAGCCCCAGCATTTT,CSAGRNFGGNQPQHF
TRBV20-1,few,TRBD2,TRBJ2-7,TGCAGTGCTTCTGGACTAGCGGGACTGGGTGAGCAGTACTTC,CSASGLAGLGEQYF
TRBV11-2,NA,NA,TRBJ2-2,TGTGCCAGCAGCTTAGGTTACACCGACACCGGGGAGCTGTTTTTT,CASSLGYTDTGELFF
TRBV6-1,few,NA,TRBJ2-1,TGTGCCAGCAGTGACGGTTACAATGAGCAGTTCTTC,CASSDGYNEQFF
TRBV28,NA,TRBD1,TRBJ1-4,TGTGCCAGCAGTTTGAGAAGGGGGCCATTGAATGAAAAACTGTTTTTT,CASSLRRGPLNEKLFF
TRBV9,NA,NA,TRBJ2-2,TGTGCCACGGGCAGGGGAACCGGGGAGCTGTTTTTT,CATGRGTGELFF
TRBV7-9,few,NA,TRBJ1-2,TGTGCCAGCAGCCCCGCTGGCGCGGGAAATTATGGCTACACCTTC,CASSPAGAGNYGYTF
TRBV10-3,NA,NA,TRBJ1-1,TGTGCCATCAGCGAGGGTTTGGGGGGCACTGAAGCTTTCTTT,CAISEGLGGTEAFF
TRBV28,NA,NA,TRBJ2-7,TGTGCCAGCAGTTTACCCAAGAGTCCCTACGAGCAGTACTTC,CASSLPKSPYEQYF
TRBV20-1,NA,NA,TRBJ2-7,TGCAGTGCTACCGGGTTTTCGGGCGAGCAGTACTTC,CSATGFSGEQYF
TRBV20-1,few,TRBD2,TRBJ2-3,TGCAGTGCTAGCCTTAGCGGGGGAGCTAGCACAGATACGCAGTATTTT,CSASLSGGASTDTQYF
TRBV11-3,many,NA,TRBJ2-5,TGTGCCAGCAGCAGTGAGGGGGTAGAGACCCAGTACTTC,CASSSEGVETQYF
TRBV11-1,NA,TRBD2,TRBJ2-7,TGTGCCAGCAGCTTAGAACCCCAGCGGGGGGCCTACGAGCAGTACTTC,CASSLEPQRGAYEQYF